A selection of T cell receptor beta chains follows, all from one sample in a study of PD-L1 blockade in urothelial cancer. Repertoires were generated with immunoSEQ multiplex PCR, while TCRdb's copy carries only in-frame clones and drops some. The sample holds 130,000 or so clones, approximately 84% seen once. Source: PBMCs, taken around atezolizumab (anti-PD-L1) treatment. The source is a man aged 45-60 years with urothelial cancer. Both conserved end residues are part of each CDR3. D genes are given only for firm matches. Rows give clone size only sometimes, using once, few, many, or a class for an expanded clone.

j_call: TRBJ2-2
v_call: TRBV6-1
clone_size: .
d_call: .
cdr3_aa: CASSEMQGNTGELFF
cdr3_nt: TGTGCCAGCAGTGAGATGCAGGGGAACACCGGGGAGCTGTTTTTT

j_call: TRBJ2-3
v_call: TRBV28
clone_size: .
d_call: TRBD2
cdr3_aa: CAAKLAGNTDTQYF
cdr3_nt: TGTGCCGCAAAACTAGCGGGAAACACAGATACGCAGTATTTT

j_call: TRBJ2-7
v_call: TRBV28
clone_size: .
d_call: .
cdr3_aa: CASRKGGSYEQYF
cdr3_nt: TGTGCCAGCAGGAAGGGCGGGTCCTACGAGCAGTACTTC

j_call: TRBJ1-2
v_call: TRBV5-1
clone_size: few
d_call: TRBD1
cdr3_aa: CASSLADRDGGGYTF
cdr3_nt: TGCGCCAGCAGCTTGGCGGACAGGGACGGTGGTGGCTACACCTTC

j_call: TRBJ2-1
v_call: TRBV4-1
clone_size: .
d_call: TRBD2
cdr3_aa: CASSQTAGLVSHEQFF
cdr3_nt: TGCGCCAGCAGCCAGACCGCGGGACTAGTCTCTCATGAGCAGTTCTTC

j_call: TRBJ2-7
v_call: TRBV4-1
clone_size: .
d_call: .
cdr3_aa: CASSQEYVTRSYEQYF
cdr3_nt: TGCGCCAGCAGCCAAGAATACGTTACCCGGTCCTACGAGCAGTACTTC

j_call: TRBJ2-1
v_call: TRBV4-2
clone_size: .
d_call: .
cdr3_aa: CASSPQGGVDGTQFF
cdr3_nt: TGTGCCAGCAGTCCCCAGGGGGGAGTCGACGGTACGCAGTTCTTC

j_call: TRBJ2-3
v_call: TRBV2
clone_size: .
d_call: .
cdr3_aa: CATSWTVSTDTQYF
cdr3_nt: TGTGCCACTTCCTGGACAGTTAGCACAGATACGCAGTATTTT

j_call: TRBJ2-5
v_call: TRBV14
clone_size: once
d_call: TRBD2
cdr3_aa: CASSERSGAETQYF
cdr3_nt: TGTGCCAGCAGCGAGAGGAGCGGGGCAGAGACCCAGTACTTC

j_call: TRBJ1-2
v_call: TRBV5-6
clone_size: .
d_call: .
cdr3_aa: CASSFRGGLNGYTF
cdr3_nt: TGTGCCAGCAGCTTTCGGGGGGGGCTTAATGGCTACACCTTC

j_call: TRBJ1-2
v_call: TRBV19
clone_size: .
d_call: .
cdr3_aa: CASSTGRRVLDYGYTF
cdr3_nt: TGTGCCAGTAGTACCGGGAGGAGGGTTCTGGACTATGGCTACACCTTC

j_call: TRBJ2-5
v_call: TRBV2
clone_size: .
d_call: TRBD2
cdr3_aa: CASSEARGGQETQYF
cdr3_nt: TGTGCCAGCAGTGAAGCGCGCGGGGGCCAAGAGACCCAGTACTTC

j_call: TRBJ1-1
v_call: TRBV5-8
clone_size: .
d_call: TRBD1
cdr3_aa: CASSYQGDTEAFF
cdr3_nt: TGTGCCAGCAGCTACCAGGGGGACACTGAAGCTTTCTTT

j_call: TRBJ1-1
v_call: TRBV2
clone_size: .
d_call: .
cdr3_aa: CASSHQFGTNLNTEAFF
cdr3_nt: TGTGCCAGCAGTCACCAATTCGGGACAAACTTGAACACTGAAGCTTTCTTT

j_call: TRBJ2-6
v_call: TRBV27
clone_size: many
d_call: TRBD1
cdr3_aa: CATGTGSGANVLTF
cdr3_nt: TGTGCCACCGGGACAGGGTCTGGGGCCAACGTCCTGACTTTC

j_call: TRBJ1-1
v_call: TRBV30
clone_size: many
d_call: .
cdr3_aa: CAWVPSGIYTEAFF
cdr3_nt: TGTGCCTGGGTACCTTCCGGGATCTACACTGAAGCTTTCTTT

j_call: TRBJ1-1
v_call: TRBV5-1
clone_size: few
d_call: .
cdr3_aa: CASSLFTEGTEAFF
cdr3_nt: TGCGCCAGCAGCTTGTTCACAGAGGGCACTGAAGCTTTCTTT

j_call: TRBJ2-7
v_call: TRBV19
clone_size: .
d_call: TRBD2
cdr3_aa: CASSIDLAVSYEQYF
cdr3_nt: TGTGCCAGTAGTATAGATCTAGCGGTCTCCTACGAGCAGTACTTC

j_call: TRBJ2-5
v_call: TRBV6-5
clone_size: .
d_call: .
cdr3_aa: CASSNLRGETQYF
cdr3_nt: TGTGCCAGCAGTAACCTCAGGGGAGAGACCCAGTACTTC

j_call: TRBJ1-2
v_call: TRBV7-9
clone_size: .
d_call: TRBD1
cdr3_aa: CASSLSGTGAKDGYTF
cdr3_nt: TGTGCCAGCAGCTTATCGGGGACAGGGGCCAAAGATGGCTACACCTTC

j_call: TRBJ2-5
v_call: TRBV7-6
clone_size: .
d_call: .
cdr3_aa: CASTRETAETQYF
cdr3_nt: TGTGCCAGCACCCGGGAGACGGCGGAGACCCAGTACTTC

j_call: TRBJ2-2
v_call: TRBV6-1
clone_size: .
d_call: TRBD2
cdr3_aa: CASSETSGRGTGELFF
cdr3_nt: TGTGCCAGCAGTGAGACTAGCGGGAGAGGAACCGGGGAGCTGTTTTTT

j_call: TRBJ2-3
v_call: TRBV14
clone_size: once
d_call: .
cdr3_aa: CASSQDLVLDTQYF
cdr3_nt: TGTGCCAGCAGCCAAGACCTAGTTCTAGATACGCAGTATTTT

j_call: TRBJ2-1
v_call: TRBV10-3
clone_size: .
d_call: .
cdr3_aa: CAISETMRNEQFF
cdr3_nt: TGTGCCATCAGTGAGACCATGCGCAATGAGCAGTTCTTC

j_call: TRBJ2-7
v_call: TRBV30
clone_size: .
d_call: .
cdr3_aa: CAWTEANGAYEQYF
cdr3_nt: TGTGCCTGGACCGAGGCCAACGGAGCGTACGAGCAGTACTTC

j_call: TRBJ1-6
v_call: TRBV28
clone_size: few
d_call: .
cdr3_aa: CATLQAFNSPLHF
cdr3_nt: TGTGCCACCCTCCAAGCTTTTAATTCACCCCTCCACTTT

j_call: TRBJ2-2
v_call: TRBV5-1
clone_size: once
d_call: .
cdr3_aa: CASSLGPNTGELFF
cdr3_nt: TGCGCCAGCAGCTTGGGGCCGAACACCGGGGAGCTGTTTTTT

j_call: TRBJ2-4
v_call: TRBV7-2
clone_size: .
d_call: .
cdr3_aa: CASSLDSIQYF
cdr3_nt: TGTGCCAGCAGCTTAGACAGCATTCAGTACTTC

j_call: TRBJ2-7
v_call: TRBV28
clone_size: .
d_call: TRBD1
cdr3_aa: CASQTGEILEQYF
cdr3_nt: TGTGCCAGCCAGACAGGGGAAATTCTCGAGCAGTACTTC

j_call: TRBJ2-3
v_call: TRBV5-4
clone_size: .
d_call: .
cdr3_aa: CASRGGGGTGTDTQYF
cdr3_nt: TGTGCCAGCAGGGGGGGAGGGGGTACGGGCACAGATACGCAGTATTTT

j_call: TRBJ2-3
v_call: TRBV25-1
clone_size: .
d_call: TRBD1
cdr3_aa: CASSRTGGLDTQYF
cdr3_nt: TGTGCCAGCAGTCGGACAGGGGGCTTAGATACGCAGTATTTT

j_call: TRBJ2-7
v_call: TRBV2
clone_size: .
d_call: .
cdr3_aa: CASDHSVAENSYEQYF
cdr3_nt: TGTGCCAGCGACCATTCTGTAGCGGAAAACTCCTACGAGCAGTACTTC

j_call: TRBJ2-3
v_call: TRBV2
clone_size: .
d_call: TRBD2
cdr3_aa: CASSERTSGSTDTQYF
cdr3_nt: TGTGCCAGCAGTGAAAGAACTAGCGGGAGCACAGATACGCAGTATTTT

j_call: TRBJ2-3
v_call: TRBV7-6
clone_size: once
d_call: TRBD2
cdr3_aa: CASGGSGRSADTQYF
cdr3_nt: TGTGCCAGCGGCGGAAGCGGGAGGAGCGCAGATACGCAGTATTTT

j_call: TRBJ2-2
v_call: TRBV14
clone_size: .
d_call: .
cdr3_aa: CASSGQRLNTGELFF
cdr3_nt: TGTGCCAGCAGCGGACAGAGATTAAACACCGGGGAGCTGTTTTTT

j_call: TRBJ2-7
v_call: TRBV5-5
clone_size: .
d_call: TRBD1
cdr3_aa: CASSLRQGYLEQYF
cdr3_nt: TGTGCCAGCAGCTTAAGACAGGGGTATTTGGAGCAGTACTTC

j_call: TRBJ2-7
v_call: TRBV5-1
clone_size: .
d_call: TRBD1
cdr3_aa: CASSMDRERYEQYF
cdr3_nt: TGCGCCAGCAGCATGGACAGGGAGAGGTACGAGCAGTACTTC

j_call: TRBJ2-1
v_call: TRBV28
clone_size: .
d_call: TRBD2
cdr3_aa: CASRPQAGGRNEQFF
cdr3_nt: TGTGCCAGCAGGCCCCAAGCGGGAGGGCGCAATGAGCAGTTCTTC

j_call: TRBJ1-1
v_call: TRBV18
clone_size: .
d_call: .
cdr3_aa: CASSPLPTTGSHTEAFF
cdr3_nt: TGTGCCAGCTCACCACTTCCTACAACAGGGTCGCACACTGAAGCTTTCTTT

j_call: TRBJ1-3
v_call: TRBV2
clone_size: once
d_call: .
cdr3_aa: CASSNIISGNTIYF
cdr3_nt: TGTGCCAGCAGTAACATTATCTCTGGAAACACCATATATTTT

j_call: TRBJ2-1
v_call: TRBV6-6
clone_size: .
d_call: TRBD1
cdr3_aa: CASSYTDRGSNEQFF
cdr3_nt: TGTGCCAGCAGTTACACGGACAGGGGGTCCAATGAGCAGTTCTTC

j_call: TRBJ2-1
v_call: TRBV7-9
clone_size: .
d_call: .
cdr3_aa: CASSREWGNEQFF
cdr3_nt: TGTGCCAGCAGCCGGGAGTGGGGCAATGAGCAGTTCTTC

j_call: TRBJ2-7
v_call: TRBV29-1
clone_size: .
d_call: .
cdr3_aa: CSVEGRNYEQYF
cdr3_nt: TGCAGCGTTGAAGGGAGGAACTACGAGCAGTACTTC

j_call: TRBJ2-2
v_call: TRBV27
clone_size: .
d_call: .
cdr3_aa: CASSRLDFTGELFF
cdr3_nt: TGTGCCAGCAGTCGACTGGATTTCACCGGGGAGCTGTTTTTT

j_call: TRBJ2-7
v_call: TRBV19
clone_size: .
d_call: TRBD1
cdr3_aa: CASSISDRGSYEQYF
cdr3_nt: TGTGCCAGTAGTATTTCCGACAGGGGCTCCTACGAGCAGTACTTC

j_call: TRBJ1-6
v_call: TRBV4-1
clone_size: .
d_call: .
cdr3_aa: CASSQEPRAPLHF
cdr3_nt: TGCGCCAGCAGCCAAGAACCGAGGGCACCCCTCCACTTT

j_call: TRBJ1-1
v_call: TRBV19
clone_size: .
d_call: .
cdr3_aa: CASRVSGNTEAFF
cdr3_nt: TGTGCCAGTAGGGTCTCGGGGAACACTGAAGCTTTCTTT

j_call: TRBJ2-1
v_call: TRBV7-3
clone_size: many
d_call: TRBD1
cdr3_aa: CASSLYGQGTTRHNEQFF
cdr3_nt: TGTGCCAGCAGCTTATACGGACAGGGAACTACCCGGCACAATGAGCAGTTCTTC

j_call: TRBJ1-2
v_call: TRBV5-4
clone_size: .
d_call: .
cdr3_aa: CASSLQGIGYGYTF
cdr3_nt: TGTGCCAGCAGCTTGCAGGGGATTGGCTATGGCTACACCTTC

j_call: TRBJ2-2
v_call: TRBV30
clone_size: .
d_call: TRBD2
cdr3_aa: CAWSVGLAGVTGELFF
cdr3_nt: TGTGCCTGGAGTGTTGGACTAGCGGGGGTTACCGGGGAGCTGTTTTTT

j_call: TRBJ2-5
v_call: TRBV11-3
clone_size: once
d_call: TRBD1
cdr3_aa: CASSLRQGAFETQYF
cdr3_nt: TGTGCCAGCAGCTTAAGACAGGGGGCCTTCGAGACCCAGTACTTC

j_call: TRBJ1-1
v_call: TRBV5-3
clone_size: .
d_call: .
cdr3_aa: CARSPAEGGDTEAFF
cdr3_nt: TGTGCCAGAAGTCCAGCAGAGGGCGGTGACACTGAAGCTTTCTTT

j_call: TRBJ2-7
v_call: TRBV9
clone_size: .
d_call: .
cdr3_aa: CASSVGQGGPYEQYF
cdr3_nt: TGTGCCAGCAGCGTAGGGCAGGGGGGACCCTACGAGCAGTACTTC